The next 6 T cell receptor beta chains were all read from a single sample in a study of cytomegalovirus exposure and HLA in healthy donors. PCR employed 60 Vbeta and 13 Jbeta primers. This table comes from immunoSEQ multiplex PCR, and its TCRdb copy is limited to in-frame clones, with some not included. The specimen's table records about 72,000 clones. Sequencing was performed on PBMCs. Receptors were obtained from a middle-aged man in good health and CMV-seronegative.

This chain joins TRBV6-1 and TRBJ1-6; 7 bases match TRBD1. The germline CDR1 and CDR2 sequences are MNHNS and SASEGT. The CDR3 runs 13 residues. V lost 5 bases to trimming and J lost 10 bases; unmatched junction nucleotides: 5. CDR3 DNA: TGTGCCAGCAGTCCCTGGGACAGATCACCCCTCCACTTT. This sequence encodes CASSPWDRSPLHF.

The chain has TRBV6-4 and TRBJ2-2, with 9 bases that match TRBD1. CDR1 and CDR2 from the germline V gene are MRHNA and SNTAGT. This CDR3 spans 15 amino acids. With 5 bases clipped from V and 0 bases from J, the junction kept 1 base outside the gene matches. This CDR3 is CASSRQGANTGELFF. CDR3 bases: TGTGCCAGCAGTCGACAGGGGGCGAACACCGGGGAGCTGTTTTTT.

As concerns this clone: Other nucleotide sequences from this sample produce the same CDR3. V is TRBV19 and J is TRBJ2-7; maybe TRBD2 (5 bases). The CDR3 runs to 13 residues. The V end lost 1 base, the J end lost 3 bases, and 7 bases lay between the germline ends. Germline CDR1 LNHDA, CDR2 SQIVND (reference sequence). CDR3 region: CASSIGRGYEQYF. Here the CDR3 DNA reads TGTGCCAGTAGTATAGGTCGGGGCTACGAGCAGTACTTC.

V gene TRBV4-2 combines with J gene TRBJ1-4, with D hard to call. The germline V gene has CDR1 LGHNA and CDR2 YNFKEQ. CDR3 length equals 13 residues. Trimming left V 0 bases short and J 8 bases short, with 7 bases between. CDR3 in amino acids: CASSQDEEEKLFF. Written as DNA, the CDR3 is TGTGCCAGCAGCCAAGATGAGGAAGAAAAACTGTTTTTT.

This clone is deemed medium-sized by its frequency. CDR3 in DNA: TGTGCCAGCAGTGTCCCGTTCACAGATACGCAGTATTTT. It codes for CASSVPFTDTQYF. This rearrangement joins TRBV2 to TRBJ2-3, with D unresolved. Trimming took off 4 bases at V and 2 bases at J, with 7 bases between the two ends. Per the germline V gene, CDR1 is SNHLY and CDR2 is FYNNEI. The CDR3 is 13 amino acids.

The gene calls are TRBV5-8 and TRBJ1-1, with 7 bases lining up with TRBD1. Germline CDR1 is SGHTS and CDR2 is YDEGEE. The length of the CDR3 is 12 residues. Germline trimming cut 4 bases from V and 7 bases from J; bases unmatched to any gene: 4. CDR3 region: CASSRGQIEAFF. The CDR3 nucleotides read TGTGCCAGCAGCCGGGGACAGATTGAAGCTTTCTTT. Full variable domain (outside the CDR3, taken from reference TRBV5-8 and TRBJ1-1): EAGVTQSPTHLIKTRGQQATLRCSPISGHTSVYWYQQALGLGLQFLLWYDEGEERNRGNFPPRFSGRQFPNYSSELNVNALELEDSALYLCASSRGQIEAFFGQGTRLTVV.